This T cell receptor (beta chain) comes out of a study of post-analysis software for immune sequencing data. Whole-study results and caveats: Included in a set of a handful of TRBV segments more frequent in patients than controls were TRBV5-6, TRBV5-1 and TRBV20-1.

The germline V gene has CDR1 SGHTA and CDR2 FQGNSA. CDR3 length: 14 residues. The V gene end was trimmed by 2 bases and the J gene end by 5 bases; junction bases not matched to a gene: 3. In its sample, this clonotype was seen once. What it binds is not known. Included in the TCR beta cDNA libraries were unique molecular identifiers. In TCRdb, the PCR reads were re-called with MiXCR into one record per CDR3 protein. The sample consists of 350,000 to 500,000 distinct CDR3 sequences, approximately 38% of them appearing once. The V call is TRBV7-2, the J call TRBJ2-7; TRBD1 aligns across 10 bases. The sequence came from a girl aged 2-15 years with multiple sclerosis. Material for sequencing was blood. The CDR3 nucleotides read TGTGCCAGCAGCTTAACGGGACAGGGGAACGAGCAGTACTTC. It translates to CASSLTGQGNEQYF.